This T cell receptor (beta chain) was obtained from a study of graft-versus-host responses after intestinal transplantation. For the study at large: Isolated intestinal, liver-intestinal, or multivisceral transplants had been given to the recipients. All recipients got anti-thymocyte globulin induction, then tacrolimus and steroids for about three years.

Concerning this clone itself: Its antigen is not known.

The data were produced by immunoSEQ multiplex PCR, yet TCRdb's version contains in-frame clones alone and is incomplete. This table holds 55,000 to 65,000 clones, 90% to 95% found once. General study findings and limits: Among recipient marrow samples, GvH clones were found; some appeared first in ileum or blood. Graft-versus-host to host-versus-graft clonal ratios in allografts were high in patients with graft-donor T cell macrochimerism.

The CDR3 totals 16 residues. V lost 0 bases and J lost 5, with 16 bases in between. Per germline, CDR1 LGHNA and CDR2 YSLEER. The genes are TRBV4-3 and TRBJ1-2, with D unresolved. The sample in question was unstimulated CD4+ T cells sorted from spleen or lymph node cells, obtained before transplant. This receptor was identified in a human donor who was the organ donor for an intestinal transplant. CDR3 nucleotides: TGCGCCAGCAGCCAAGACCCCCGACGGGCTGAGTATGGCTACACCTTC. Translation gives CASSQDPRRAEYGYTF.